Listed below are T cell receptor beta chains from one sample, sequenced in a study of TIL therapy for anti-PD-1-resistant metastatic lung cancer. Assay used: immunoSEQ multiplex PCR; TCRdb lists only in-frame clones, some missing. The sample carries about 36,000 clones, about 73% recorded once. Source: blood, taken at baseline. All receptors derive from a person aged 25 to 85 with non-small cell lung cancer. The CDR3 runs from the conserved cysteine through the conserved F or W. A D gene is named only where the DNA matches it firmly. Size tells how often a clone was seen (once, few, many) or the class of an expanded clone, and some rows leave it out.

TRBV2	NA	NA	TRBJ2-7	CASNPGGSYEQYF	TGTGCCAGCAATCCCGGGGGATCCTACGAGCAGTACTTC
TRBV7-3	NA	few	TRBJ2-5	CASSLGPVDQETQYF	TGTGCCAGCAGCTTAGGTCCAGTCGACCAAGAGACCCAGTACTTC
TRBV4-3	NA	NA	TRBJ2-5	CASSQLPRQETQYF	TGCGCCAGCAGCCAACTCCCTAGACAAGAGACCCAGTACTTC
TRBV15	TRBD1	NA	TRBJ2-7	CATSRDQGTGGDEQYF	TGTGCCACCAGCAGAGATCAGGGGACAGGGGGGGACGAGCAGTACTTC
TRBV25-1	NA	few	TRBJ2-7	CASSEGYEQYF	TGTGCCAGCAGTGAAGGCTACGAGCAGTACTTC
TRBV9	NA	NA	TRBJ2-1	CASSVGGPWDNEQFF	TGTGCCAGCAGCGTAGGGGGACCCTGGGACAATGAGCAGTTCTTC
TRBV2	NA	NA	TRBJ2-2	CATSGSGELFF	TGTGCCACCTCGGGGAGCGGGGAGCTGTTTTTT
TRBV10-3	TRBD1	few	TRBJ1-1	CAISTGTAEAFF	TGTGCCATCAGTACCGGGACAGCTGAAGCTTTCTTT
TRBV7-9	TRBD1	NA	TRBJ1-2	CASSSTGVGGYTF	TGTGCCAGCAGCTCGACAGGGGTCGGTGGCTACACCTTC
TRBV19	TRBD1	NA	TRBJ1-1	CASTAYGTVNTEAFF	TGTGCCAGTACCGCCTACGGGACAGTCAACACTGAAGCTTTCTTT
TRBV2	NA	few	TRBJ1-1	CASSETLGYTEAFF	TGTGCCAGCAGTGAGACGTTAGGGTACACTGAAGCTTTCTTT
TRBV14	NA	NA	TRBJ2-7	CASSQDLNSEQYF	TGTGCCAGCAGCCAAGATCTGAACAGCGAGCAGTACTTC
TRBV6-5	NA	few	TRBJ1-6	CASSNRVGSPLHF	TGTGCCAGCAGTAACAGGGTTGGGTCACCCCTCCACTTT
TRBV9	TRBD2	NA	TRBJ2-1	CASSVSGKWNEQFF	TGTGCCAGCAGCGTTAGCGGGAAGTGGAATGAGCAGTTCTTC
TRBV4-3	NA	few	TRBJ1-1	CASSQDLSGFPEAFF	TGCGCCAGCAGCCAAGATCTTTCGGGGTTCCCTGAAGCTTTCTTT
TRBV7-2	NA	once	TRBJ1-4	CASSSRGREKLFF	TGTGCCAGCAGCTCCCGGGGACGAGAAAAACTGTTTTTT
TRBV2	NA	NA	TRBJ2-2	CASSSTGTGELFF	TGTGCCAGCAGTTCAACAGGGACCGGGGAGCTGTTTTTT
TRBV13	TRBD2	NA	TRBJ2-7	CASSLPGTSGTSHEQYF	TGTGCCAGCAGCTTACCCGGGACTAGCGGGACCTCACACGAGCAGTACTTC
TRBV4-1	NA	NA	TRBJ1-2	CASSQDRAFSGLDYGYTF	TGCGCCAGCAGCCAAGATAGGGCTTTTTCGGGTCTGGACTATGGCTACACCTTC
TRBV4-2	TRBD2	NA	TRBJ2-7	CASSQAKTSNYEQYF	TGTGCCAGCAGCCAAGCGAAGACTAGCAATTACGAGCAGTACTTC
TRBV9	NA	NA	TRBJ2-6	CASSVGQGTGANVLTF	TGTGCCAGCAGCGTAGGGCAGGGGACTGGGGCCAACGTCCTGACTTTC
TRBV10-2	TRBD1	NA	TRBJ1-2	CASRWTGENYGYTF	TGCGCCAGCAGATGGACAGGGGAGAACTATGGCTACACCTTC
TRBV5-8	TRBD2	NA	TRBJ2-1	CASSLEGTSGGYEQFF	TGTGCCAGCAGCTTGGAGGGGACTAGCGGGGGTTATGAGCAGTTCTTC
TRBV7-2	TRBD1	NA	TRBJ1-1	CASSLGQARTEAFF	TGTGCCAGCAGCTTGGGACAGGCCCGGACTGAAGCTTTCTTT
TRBV9	NA	NA	TRBJ1-5	CASSVSTNQPQHF	TGTGCCAGCAGCGTAAGCACAAATCAGCCCCAGCATTTT
TRBV27	TRBD2	NA	TRBJ2-1	CASSGSRTSDGEQFF	TGTGCCAGCAGCGGCAGCCGGACTAGCGATGGTGAGCAGTTCTTC